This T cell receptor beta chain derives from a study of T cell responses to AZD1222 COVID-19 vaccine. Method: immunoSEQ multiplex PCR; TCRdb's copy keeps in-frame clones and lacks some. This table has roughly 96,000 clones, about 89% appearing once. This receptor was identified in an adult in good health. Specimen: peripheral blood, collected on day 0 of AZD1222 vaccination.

The CDR3 is CSGRDRTNTEAFF. CDR3 nucleotides: TGCAGCGGTAGGGACAGGACAAACACTGAAGCTTTCTTT. The chain couples TRBV29-1 to TRBJ1-1; 8 nucleotides line up with TRBD1. The CDR3 extends over 13 amino acids. The germline gives CDR1 SQVTM, CDR2 ANQGSEA. J was trimmed by 2 bases and V by 7 bases; bases with no gene match: 6.